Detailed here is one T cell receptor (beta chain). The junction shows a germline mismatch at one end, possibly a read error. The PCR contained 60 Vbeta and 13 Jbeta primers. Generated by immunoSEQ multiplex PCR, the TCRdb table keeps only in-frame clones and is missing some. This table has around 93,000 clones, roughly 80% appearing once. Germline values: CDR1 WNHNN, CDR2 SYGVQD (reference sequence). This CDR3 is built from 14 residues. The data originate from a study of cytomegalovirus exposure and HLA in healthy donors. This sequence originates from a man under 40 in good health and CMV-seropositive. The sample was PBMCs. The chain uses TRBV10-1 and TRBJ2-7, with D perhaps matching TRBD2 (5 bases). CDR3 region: CASSGLLGPGFFSF. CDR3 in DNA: TGCGCCAGCAGTGGGTTACTCGGCCCGGGGTTCTTTTCATTC.